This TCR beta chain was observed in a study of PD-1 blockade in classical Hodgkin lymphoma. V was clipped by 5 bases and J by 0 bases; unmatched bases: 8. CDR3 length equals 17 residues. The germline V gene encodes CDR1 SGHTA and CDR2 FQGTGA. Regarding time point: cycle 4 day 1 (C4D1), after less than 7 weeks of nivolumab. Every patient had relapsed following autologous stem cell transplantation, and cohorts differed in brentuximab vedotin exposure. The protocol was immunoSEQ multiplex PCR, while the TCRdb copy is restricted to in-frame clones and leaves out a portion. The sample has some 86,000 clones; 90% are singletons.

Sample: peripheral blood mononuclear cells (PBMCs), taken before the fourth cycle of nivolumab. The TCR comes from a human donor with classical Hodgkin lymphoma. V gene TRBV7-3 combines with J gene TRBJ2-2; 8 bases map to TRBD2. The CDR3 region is CASSPTRGGTNTGELFF. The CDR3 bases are TGTGCCAGCAGCCCCACCCGCGGGGGGACGAACACCGGGGAGCTGTTTTTT.